These 16 T cell receptor beta chains were sequenced from one sample in a study of T cell changes during pregnancy in multiple sclerosis. The data were produced by immunoSEQ multiplex PCR, yet TCRdb's version contains in-frame clones alone and is incomplete. The sample yields about 57,000 clones, 92% seen once. Sequenced material: CD4+ T cells from peripheral blood mononuclear cells, taken in the second trimester of pregnancy. These receptors originate from a female donor with multiple sclerosis, enrolled in a pregnancy study.

A few counts support this clone. The CDR3 coding sequence is TGTGCCAGCAGTGTGGGACAGGACTATAGCAATCAGCCCCAGCATTTT. Translation gives CASSVGQDYSNQPQHF. The gene calls are TRBV2 and TRBJ1-5; 8 nucleotides match TRBD1. Germline V gene data show CDR1 as SNHLY and CDR2 as FYNNEI. Trimming at V came to 4 bases and at J to 0 bases, leaving 5 bases not matched to a gene. The length of the CDR3 is 16 residues.

The chain joins TRBV7-8 to TRBJ1-5, with D tentatively TRBD1 (5 bases). Trimming pared 1 base from V and 3 bases from J, leaving 7 bases between. The CDR3 extends over 14 amino acids. Germline CDR1 reads SGHVS; CDR2 reads FQNEAQ. CDR3 in DNA: TGTGCCAGCAGCTTAGAGACAGTCAATCAGCCCCAGCATTTT. Its protein product is CASSLETVNQPQHF.

This chain connects TRBV6-5 to TRBJ2-5, with D perhaps matching TRBD2 (6 bases). Trimming cost V 2 bases and J 1 base, with 14 bases left between them. The germline V gene encodes CDR1 MNHEY and CDR2 SVGAGI. The CDR3 is 16 residues long. CDR3 sequence (DNA): TGTGCCAGCAGTTACCAGGGCGGGGACCCCCAAGAGACCCAGTACTTC. Encoded protein: CASSYQGGDPQETQYF.

The chain recombines TRBV18 with TRBJ2-1; 10 bases fit TRBD2. The CDR3 totals 15 residues. The V gene end was trimmed by 3 bases and the J gene end by 4 bases; junction bases not matched to a gene: 3. Germline V gives CDR1 KGHSH, CDR2 LQKENI. The CDR3 DNA reads as TGTGCCAGCTCACCGCCTAGCGGGGGATACAATGAGCAGTTCTTC. It codes for CASSPPSGGYNEQFF.

A few counts support this clone. V usage is TRBV4-1 and J usage is TRBJ2-7; 9 bases match TRBD1. Per germline, CDR1 MGHRA and CDR2 YSYEKL. The V gene end was trimmed by 1 base and the J gene end by 2 bases; junction bases not matched to a gene: 3. This CDR3 comprises 15 residues. The CDR3 DNA follows: TGCGCCAGCAGCCAAGGACAGGGGGGAACCTACGAGCAGTACTTC. Amino acid sequence: CASSQGQGGTYEQYF.

The CDR3 DNA follows: TGTGCCTGGAATATTAATCTGTACAATGAGCAGTTCTTC. Its protein is CAWNINLYNEQFF. The V call is TRBV30, the J call TRBJ2-1, with D unclear. Per the germline V gene, CDR1 is GTSNPN and CDR2 is SVGIG (reference sequence). The V end was cut by 4 bases, the J end by 4 bases, with 11 bases between. CDR3 length: 13 residues.

The chain employs TRBV9 and TRBJ1-1; tentatively, D is TRBD1 (6 bases). CDR3 length: 15 amino acids. Looked up from germline, CDR1 is SGDLS and CDR2 is YYNGEE. V was shortened by 4 bases and J by 1 base, with 14 bases between the two germline ends. Here the CDR3 reads CASSPLGHKNTEAFF. The CDR3 DNA reads TGTGCCAGCAGCCCCTTGGGACACAAGAACACTGAAGCTTTCTTT.

The chain employs TRBV20-1 and TRBJ2-3; D not certain. CDR1 is DFQATT and CDR2 is SNEGSKA in the germline V gene (reference sequence). The CDR3 runs to 11 residues. V was shortened by 8 bases and J by 2 bases, with 8 bases between the two germline ends. In nucleotides, the CDR3 is TGCAGTAGGCTAGTCACAGATACGCAGTATTTT. This gives the protein CSRLVTDTQYF.

The chain combines TRBV30 with TRBJ1-5, with a tentative D call TRBD1 (5 bases). Deletions cut 3 bases from V and 3 bases from J, with 12 bases between. In germline, CDR1 is GTSNPN, CDR2 SVGIG (reference sequence). CDR3 length: 14 residues. The CDR3: CAWSGRDYNQPQHF. The DNA for the CDR3 is TGTGCCTGGAGCGGCAGGGATTACAATCAGCCCCAGCATTTT.

The CDR3 DNA is TGTGCCAGCAGCTTAGACAGGGGAGGAGAGCAGTACTTC. The encoded protein is CASSLDRGGEQYF. The chain recombines TRBV7-3 with TRBJ2-7; TRBD1 aligns across 8 bases. The CDR3 loop spans 13 amino acids. Per the germline V gene, CDR1 is SGHTA and CDR2 is FQGTGA. The V gene end was trimmed by 2 bases and the J gene end by 7 bases; junction bases not matched to a gene: 4.

This clone was seen many times. The genes are TRBV5-1 and TRBJ2-7; D is uncertain. Germline lookup yields CDR1 SGHRS and CDR2 YFSETQ. The CDR3 runs 14 residues. V shed 1 base and J shed 1 base, with 9 bases lying between them. The CDR3 loop is CASSLNAVSYEQYF. DNA for the CDR3: TGCGCCAGCAGCTTGAATGCGGTTTCCTACGAGCAGTACTTC. Full variable domain (missing parts from reference TRBV5-1 and TRBJ2-7): KAGVTQTPRYLIKTRGQQVTLSCSPISGHRSVSWYQQTPGQGLQFLFEYFSETQRNKGNFPGRFSGRQFSNSRSEMNVSTLELGDSALYLCASSLNAVSYEQYFGPGTRLTVT.

The gene calls are TRBV29-1 and TRBJ2-7; D possibly corresponds to TRBD1 (6 bases). The CDR3 totals 11 residues. V gave up 5 bases and J gave up 2 bases, with 7 bases separating them. Germline V lookup: CDR1 SQVTM, CDR2 ANQGSEA. CDR3 sequence (DNA): TGCAGCGTTAAGGGGGCCTACGAGCAGTACTTC. Its protein is CSVKGAYEQYF.

Only one count was recorded for this clone. The J gene is TRBJ2-1, the V gene TRBV6-4; the match to TRBD2 covers 10 bases. Germline CDR1 is MRHNA and CDR2 is SNTAGT. V dropped 9 bases and J dropped 5; count of bases not matched to a gene: 10. This CDR3 is built from 15 residues. CDR3 in DNA: TGTGCCAGAGATAGAGCGGGGGGGCCCCACAATGAGCAGTTCTTC. As protein: CARDRAGGPHNEQFF.

The chain joins TRBV7-9 to TRBJ2-2; the D gene is possibly TRBD1 (5 bases). Trimming took 2 bases from V and 1 from J, leaving 5 bases between them. This CDR3 is built from 14 residues. Germline V lookup: CDR1 SEHNR, CDR2 FQNEAQ (reference sequence). CDR3 nucleotides: TGTGCCAGCAGCTTACAGGGGAACACCGGGGAGCTGTTTTTT. This translates into CASSLQGNTGELFF.

V is TRBV18 and J is TRBJ2-5; 9 bases agree with TRBD2. Per germline, CDR1 KGHSH and CDR2 LQKENI. V was pared by 3 bases and J by 1 base, with 9 bases of the junction left unmatched. This CDR3 spans 17 amino acids. This CDR3 is CASSPNSGRSGQETQYF. In nucleotides, the CDR3 is TGTGCCAGCTCACCGAATAGCGGGAGATCGGGCCAAGAGACCCAGTACTTC.

The rearrangement uses TRBV30 and TRBJ1-5; unclear D gene. The germline gives CDR1 GTSNPN, CDR2 SVGIG (reference sequence). CDR3 length equals 14 residues. Trimming cost V 0 bases and J 5 bases, with 11 bases left between them. This chain's CDR3 is CAWSVIAGDQPQHF. In DNA, the CDR3 is TGTGCCTGGAGTGTAATAGCCGGGGATCAGCCCCAGCATTTT.